In its sample, the clone carrying this T cell receptor (beta chain) was seen once. Its antigen is not known. The junction shows a germline mismatch at one end, possibly a read error. Germline CDR1 SEHNR, CDR2 FQNEAQ (reference sequence). CDR3 length equals 16 residues. It was with 60 Vbeta and 13 Jbeta primers that the PCR ran. Only in-frame clones appear in the TCRdb table, and some are missing; sequencing was by immunoSEQ multiplex PCR. This table has 150,000 or so clones, around 75% appearing once. This entry is derived from a study of cytomegalovirus exposure and HLA in healthy donors. Points from the study as a whole: Later analysis associated a missense DCLRE1C variant with TCR beta V- and J-gene trimming. The classifier was said to identify cytomegalovirus status with high specificity and sensitivity.

Input material: PBMCs. The genes are TRBV7-9 and TRBJ2-1; 11 bases fit TRBD2. The receptor comes from a male donor in good health and CMV-seronegative. The CDR3: CSSSPRLAGNYNEQFF. As DNA, the CDR3 is TGTTCCAGCAGCCCTCGACTAGCGGGAAACTACAATGAGCAGTTCTTC. Filled out from reference TRBV7-9 and TRBJ2-1, the complete variable domain reads DTGVSQNPRHKITKRGQNVTFRCDPISEHNRLYWYRQTLGQGPEFLTYFQNEAQLEKSRLLSDRFSAERPKGSFSTLEIQRTEQGDSAMYLCSSSPRLAGNYNEQFFGPGTRLTVL.